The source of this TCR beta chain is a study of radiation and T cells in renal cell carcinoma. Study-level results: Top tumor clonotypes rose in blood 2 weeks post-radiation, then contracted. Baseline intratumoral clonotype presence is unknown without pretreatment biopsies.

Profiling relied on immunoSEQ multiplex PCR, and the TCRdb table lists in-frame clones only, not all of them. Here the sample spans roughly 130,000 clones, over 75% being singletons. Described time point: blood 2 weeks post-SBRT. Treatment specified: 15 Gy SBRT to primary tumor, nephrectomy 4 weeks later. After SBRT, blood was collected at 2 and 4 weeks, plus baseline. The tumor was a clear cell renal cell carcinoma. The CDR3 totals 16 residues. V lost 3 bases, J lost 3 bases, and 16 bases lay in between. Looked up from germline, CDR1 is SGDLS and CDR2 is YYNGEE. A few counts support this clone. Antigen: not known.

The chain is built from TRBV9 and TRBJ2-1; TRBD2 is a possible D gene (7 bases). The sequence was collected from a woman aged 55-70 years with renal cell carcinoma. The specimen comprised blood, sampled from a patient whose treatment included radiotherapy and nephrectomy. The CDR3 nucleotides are TGTGCCAGCAGCGCTCCCGGAGGGGGGGACTACAATGAGCAGTTCTTC. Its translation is CASSAPGGGDYNEQFF.